The rows below give T cell receptor beta chains drawn from one sample of a study of T-cell reconstitution after alpha-beta-depleted transplantation in children. TCRdb reprocessed the PCR reads with MiXCR, giving one entry per CDR3 protein. The sample consists of more than 150,000 distinct CDR3 sequences, just over 14% of them appearing once. The sample was PBMCs from the stem cell graft donor, taken from the stem cell graft. All receptors come from a human donor who donated a stem cell graft to a child with acute lymphoblastic leukemia. Each CDR3 is given with its conserved first and last residue. D genes are given only for firm matches. Some rows have no size entry. The others give once, few or many, or a class for an expanded clone.

abundance: many
d_gene: TRBD2
j_gene: TRBJ2-1
v_gene: TRBV6-5
CDR3nt: TGTGCCAGCAGCCGTTTTAGCGGGAGGGATGAGCAGTTCTTC
CDR3aa: CASSRFSGRDEQFF

abundance: many
d_gene: -
j_gene: TRBJ1-1
v_gene: TRBV5-1
CDR3nt: TGCGCCAGCAGCTTGGGGGACATCTTAAACACTGAAGCTTTCTTT
CDR3aa: CASSLGDILNTEAFF

abundance: many
d_gene: -
j_gene: TRBJ1-5
v_gene: TRBV20-1
CDR3nt: TGCAGTGCTCCCGTGGGGTCGGATCAGCCCCAGCATTTT
CDR3aa: CSAPVGSDQPQHF

abundance: many
d_gene: TRBD2
j_gene: TRBJ2-1
v_gene: TRBV7-8
CDR3nt: TGTGCCAGCAGCGGATCGAGGCTAGCGGAATTGAGGGGTGGGGGCAATGAGCAGTTCTTC
CDR3aa: CASSGSRLAELRGGGNEQFF

abundance: many
d_gene: TRBD1
j_gene: TRBJ1-5
v_gene: TRBV7-2
CDR3nt: TGTGCCAGCAGCTTTTCCGGGACAGTAAATCAGCCCCAGCATTTT
CDR3aa: CASSFSGTVNQPQHF

abundance: many
d_gene: TRBD2
j_gene: TRBJ2-1
v_gene: TRBV4-1
CDR3nt: TGCGCCAGCAGCCAAGGGGCTAGCGGGAGTGATGAGCAGTTCTTC
CDR3aa: CASSQGASGSDEQFF

abundance: many
d_gene: TRBD2
j_gene: TRBJ2-3
v_gene: TRBV5-5
CDR3nt: TGTGCCAGCAGCCCACTAGCGGGAGGGGGTAGCACAGATACGCAGTATTTT
CDR3aa: CASSPLAGGGSTDTQYF

abundance: -
d_gene: TRBD2
j_gene: TRBJ2-7
v_gene: TRBV5-1
CDR3nt: TGCGCCAGCAGCTGGACGACGGGAGGCTCCTACGAGCAGTACTTC
CDR3aa: CASSWTTGGSYEQYF

abundance: many
d_gene: -
j_gene: TRBJ1-1
v_gene: TRBV5-6
CDR3nt: TGTGCCAGCAGTTTACTGTGGGGTGCCCCTGAAGCTTTCTTT
CDR3aa: CASSLLWGAPEAFF

abundance: many
d_gene: TRBD2
j_gene: TRBJ2-7
v_gene: TRBV25-1
CDR3nt: TGTGCCAGCAGCCAGACGGGAGGTCTGTACGAGCAGTACTTC
CDR3aa: CASSQTGGLYEQYF

abundance: -
d_gene: TRBD2
j_gene: TRBJ2-1
v_gene: TRBV6-9
CDR3nt: TGTGCCAGCAGATATCTAGCGGGAGGAGCCAATGAGCAGTTCTTC
CDR3aa: CASRYLAGGANEQFF

abundance: many
d_gene: TRBD2
j_gene: TRBJ2-3
v_gene: TRBV7-6
CDR3nt: TGTGCCAGCAGCTTAGCGTGGGGAGGGTCGGGAGCCACAGATACGCAGTATTTT
CDR3aa: CASSLAWGGSGATDTQYF

abundance: many
d_gene: -
j_gene: TRBJ2-2
v_gene: TRBV7-9
CDR3nt: TGTGCCAGCAGCTTAGTTATGAGGGAGCTGTTTTTT
CDR3aa: CASSLVMRELFF

abundance: many
d_gene: TRBD1
j_gene: TRBJ2-3
v_gene: TRBV5-4
CDR3nt: TGTGCCAGCAGCCCCCGACAGGGGTCATTCACAGATACGCAGTATTTT
CDR3aa: CASSPRQGSFTDTQYF

abundance: few
d_gene: TRBD1
j_gene: TRBJ1-2
v_gene: TRBV18
CDR3nt: TGTGCCAGCTCCCCCCGAGACAGGGGGGAACGCTACACCTTC
CDR3aa: CASSPRDRGERYTF

abundance: many
d_gene: -
j_gene: TRBJ2-4
v_gene: TRBV6-5
CDR3nt: TGTGCCAGCAGTTACTCGGGGTTAGCCAAAAACATTCAGTACTTC
CDR3aa: CASSYSGLAKNIQYF

abundance: many
d_gene: -
j_gene: TRBJ2-7
v_gene: TRBV12-3/TRBV12-4
CDR3nt: TGTGCCAGCAGCGCGGGCCACAATTACGAGCAGTACTTC
CDR3aa: CASSAGHNYEQYF

abundance: many
d_gene: TRBD2
j_gene: TRBJ2-1
v_gene: TRBV5-1
CDR3nt: TGCGCCAGCAGCCCTGGGACGATACTAGCGGTCAACCTCCCGGATGAGCAGTTCTTC
CDR3aa: CASSPGTILAVNLPDEQFF

abundance: -
d_gene: -
j_gene: TRBJ2-1
v_gene: TRBV7-9
CDR3nt: TGTGCCAGCAGTCGTGGGACGGGAGAAATGAGAAATGAGCAGTTCTTC
CDR3aa: CASSRGTGEMRNEQFF

abundance: many
d_gene: -
j_gene: TRBJ2-7
v_gene: TRBV10-3
CDR3nt: TGTGCCATCAGTGTAGAGTCCTACGAGCAGTACTTC
CDR3aa: CAISVESYEQYF

abundance: many
d_gene: TRBD2
j_gene: TRBJ2-7
v_gene: TRBV11-3
CDR3nt: TGTGCCAGCAGCTGGAGCGGGAGCTCCTACGAGCAGTACTTC
CDR3aa: CASSWSGSSYEQYF

abundance: -
d_gene: -
j_gene: TRBJ2-7
v_gene: TRBV20-1
CDR3nt: TGCAGTGCTAGGACGCGGGTAACGGGACTCAGCTCCTACGAGCAGTACTTC
CDR3aa: CSARTRVTGLSSYEQYF

abundance: many
d_gene: TRBD1
j_gene: TRBJ2-1
v_gene: TRBV5-1
CDR3nt: TGCGCCAGCAGCTCGGGACAGTTTAATGAGCAGTTCTTC
CDR3aa: CASSSGQFNEQFF

abundance: few
d_gene: -
j_gene: TRBJ2-3
v_gene: TRBV5-6
CDR3nt: TGTGCCAGCAGCTTGGCCAGGGTGGGAACAGATACGCAGTATTTT
CDR3aa: CASSLARVGTDTQYF

abundance: many
d_gene: -
j_gene: TRBJ2-6
v_gene: TRBV28
CDR3nt: TGTGCCAGCTTCGGAGGGTCTGGGGCCAACGTCCTGACTTTC
CDR3aa: CASFGGSGANVLTF

abundance: many
d_gene: TRBD1
j_gene: TRBJ2-1
v_gene: TRBV5-1
CDR3nt: TGCGCCAGCAGCTTGGGGGGGCAGGGGGCCTACAATGAGCAGTTCTTC
CDR3aa: CASSLGGQGAYNEQFF

abundance: many
d_gene: -
j_gene: TRBJ2-5
v_gene: TRBV11-3
CDR3nt: TGTGCCAGTCGGTCAAGCCCAGGGGCAGAGACCCAGTACTTC
CDR3aa: CASRSSPGAETQYF

abundance: -
d_gene: -
j_gene: TRBJ1-5
v_gene: TRBV28
CDR3nt: TGTGCCAGCGTTTTAGAAGGCAATCAGCCCCAGCATTTT
CDR3aa: CASVLEGNQPQHF

abundance: few
d_gene: -
j_gene: TRBJ2-7
v_gene: TRBV6-1
CDR3nt: TGTGCCAGCAGCCCAGGAGGAGCCGGGACCCTATTCTCCTACGAGCAGTACTTC
CDR3aa: CASSPGGAGTLFSYEQYF

abundance: -
d_gene: -
j_gene: TRBJ1-1
v_gene: TRBV6-2/TRBV6-3
CDR3nt: TGTGCCAGCAGAGCCGGGCTCGGGACTGAAGCTTTCTTT
CDR3aa: CASRAGLGTEAFF

abundance: few
d_gene: -
j_gene: TRBJ2-7
v_gene: TRBV20-1
CDR3nt: TGCAGTGCTAGAGGATCCGGGACATTATACGAGCAGTACTTC
CDR3aa: CSARGSGTLYEQYF

abundance: many
d_gene: -
j_gene: TRBJ1-1
v_gene: TRBV20-1
CDR3nt: TGCAGTGCTAGAGCCCCTTCAAGGACCAACACTGAAGCTTTCTTT
CDR3aa: CSARAPSRTNTEAFF

abundance: many
d_gene: -
j_gene: TRBJ1-1
v_gene: TRBV7-2
CDR3nt: TGTGCCAGCAGCCCGATTGTGAACACTGAAGCTTTCTTT
CDR3aa: CASSPIVNTEAFF

abundance: many
d_gene: TRBD2
j_gene: TRBJ2-5
v_gene: TRBV5-1
CDR3nt: TGCGCCAGCAGCTTCAGCCCGACTAGCGGTCTGAACTTC
CDR3aa: CASSFSPTSGLNF

abundance: -
d_gene: -
j_gene: TRBJ2-3
v_gene: TRBV30
CDR3nt: TGTGCCTGGAGCCCTACTACTGATACGCAGTATTTT
CDR3aa: CAWSPTTDTQYF

abundance: -
d_gene: TRBD1
j_gene: TRBJ2-7
v_gene: TRBV7-1
CDR3nt: TGTGCCAGCAGCTCCCGGCCCCGGGACAGGGCATACGAGCAGTACTTC
CDR3aa: CASSSRPRDRAYEQYF

abundance: many
d_gene: TRBD2
j_gene: TRBJ2-1
v_gene: TRBV12-3/TRBV12-4
CDR3nt: TGTGCCAGCAGGACGACTAGCTCCCATCTTGAGCAGTTCTTC
CDR3aa: CASRTTSSHLEQFF

abundance: -
d_gene: -
j_gene: TRBJ1-4
v_gene: TRBV11-2
CDR3nt: TGTGCCAGCCAAAAGGGGACCCGGGAAGAAAAACTGTTTTTT
CDR3aa: CASQKGTREEKLFF

abundance: -
d_gene: -
j_gene: TRBJ2-5
v_gene: TRBV4-1
CDR3nt: TGCGCCAGCAGCCTGTCCTGGGGAGAGACCCAGTACTTC
CDR3aa: CASSLSWGETQYF

abundance: many
d_gene: TRBD2
j_gene: TRBJ2-7
v_gene: TRBV5-6
CDR3nt: TGTGCCAGCAGCCGCCGGGGTAGCGGGAGAAGGGACGAGCAGTACTTC
CDR3aa: CASSRRGSGRRDEQYF

abundance: many
d_gene: -
j_gene: TRBJ2-7
v_gene: TRBV15
CDR3nt: TGTGCCACCAGCAGAGAGTTTCGGGGAAAGGGCGAGCAGTACTTC
CDR3aa: CATSREFRGKGEQYF

abundance: many
d_gene: -
j_gene: TRBJ2-2
v_gene: TRBV6-1
CDR3nt: TGTGCCAGCAGTGCACCGGGACGGAACACCGGGGAGCTGTTTTTT
CDR3aa: CASSAPGRNTGELFF

abundance: many
d_gene: -
j_gene: TRBJ2-3
v_gene: TRBV5-1
CDR3nt: TGCGCCAGCAGCTTGGCCGTCCCCCGAGATACGCAGTATTTT
CDR3aa: CASSLAVPRDTQYF

abundance: few
d_gene: TRBD1
j_gene: TRBJ2-7
v_gene: TRBV12-3/TRBV12-4
CDR3nt: TGTGCCAGCAGTTTAATGCCGGGACAGTTCTCCTACGAGCAGTACTTC
CDR3aa: CASSLMPGQFSYEQYF

abundance: -
d_gene: -
j_gene: TRBJ2-1
v_gene: TRBV5-1
CDR3nt: TGCGCCAGCAGCTCAGGGGAGATAGAGAATGAGCAGTTCTTC
CDR3aa: CASSSGEIENEQFF

abundance: many
d_gene: -
j_gene: TRBJ1-1
v_gene: TRBV29-1
CDR3nt: TGCAGCGCCCCCCTTCCGGGGCCCTACATGAACACTGAAGCTTTCTTT
CDR3aa: CSAPLPGPYMNTEAFF

abundance: -
d_gene: -
j_gene: TRBJ1-2
v_gene: TRBV18
CDR3nt: TGTGCCAGCTCAAGAAGTGGTGAACGGAGTGGCTACACCTTC
CDR3aa: CASSRSGERSGYTF

abundance: many
d_gene: -
j_gene: TRBJ2-1
v_gene: TRBV20-1
CDR3nt: TGCAGTGCTAGAGTAGGGCGGAATGAGCAGTTCTTC
CDR3aa: CSARVGRNEQFF

abundance: many
d_gene: TRBD2
j_gene: TRBJ2-3
v_gene: TRBV5-1
CDR3nt: TGCGCCAGCAGCGTACTAGCGGCGGAAGATACGCAGTATTTT
CDR3aa: CASSVLAAEDTQYF